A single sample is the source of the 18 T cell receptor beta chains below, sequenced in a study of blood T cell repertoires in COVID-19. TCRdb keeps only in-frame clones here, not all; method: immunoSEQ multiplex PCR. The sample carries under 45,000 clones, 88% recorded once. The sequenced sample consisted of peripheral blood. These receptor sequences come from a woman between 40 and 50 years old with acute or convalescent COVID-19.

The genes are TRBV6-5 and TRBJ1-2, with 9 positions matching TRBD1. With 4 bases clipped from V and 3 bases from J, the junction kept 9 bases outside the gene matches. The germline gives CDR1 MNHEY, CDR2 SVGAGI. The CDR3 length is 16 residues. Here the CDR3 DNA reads TGTGCCAGCAGTTCTTCAACAGGGGGCGCCGACTATGGCTACACCTTC. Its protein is CASSSSTGGADYGYTF.

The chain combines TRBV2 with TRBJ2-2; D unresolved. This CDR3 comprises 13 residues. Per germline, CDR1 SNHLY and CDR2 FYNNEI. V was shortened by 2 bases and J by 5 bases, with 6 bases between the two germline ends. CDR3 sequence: CASSEFRTGELFF. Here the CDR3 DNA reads TGTGCCAGCAGTGAATTTCGTACCGGGGAGCTGTTTTTT.

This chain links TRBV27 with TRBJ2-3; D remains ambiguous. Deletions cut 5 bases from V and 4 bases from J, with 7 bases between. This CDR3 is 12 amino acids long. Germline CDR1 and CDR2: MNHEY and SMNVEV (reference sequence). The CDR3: CASSPRADTQYF. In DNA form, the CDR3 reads TGTGCCAGCAGTCCCCGGGCAGATACGCAGTATTTT.

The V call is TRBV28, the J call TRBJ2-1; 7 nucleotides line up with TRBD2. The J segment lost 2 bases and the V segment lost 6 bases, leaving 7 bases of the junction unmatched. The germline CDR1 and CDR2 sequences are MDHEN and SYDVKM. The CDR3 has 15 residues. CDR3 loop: CASSPTGGTYNEQFF. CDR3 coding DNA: TGTGCCAGCAGCCCAACGGGGGGAACCTACAATGAGCAGTTCTTC.

CDR3 DNA: TGTGCCACCAGTGACCCCGGACAGGGAAGCTCCTACGAGCAGTACTTC. Translation gives CATSDPGQGSSYEQYF. The chain recombines TRBV24-1 with TRBJ2-7; 8 nucleotides align to TRBD1. V lost 4 bases and J lost 0; bases outside the gene matches: 7. The CDR3 runs to 16 residues. Germline V gene data show CDR1 as KGHDR and CDR2 as SFDVKD.

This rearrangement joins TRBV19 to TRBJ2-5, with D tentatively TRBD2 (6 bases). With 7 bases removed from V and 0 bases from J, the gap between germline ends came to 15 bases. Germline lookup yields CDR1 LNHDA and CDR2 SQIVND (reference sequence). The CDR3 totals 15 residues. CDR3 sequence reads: CASTGWTNNQETQYF. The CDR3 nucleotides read TGTGCCAGTACAGGTTGGACTAATAACCAAGAGACCCAGTACTTC.

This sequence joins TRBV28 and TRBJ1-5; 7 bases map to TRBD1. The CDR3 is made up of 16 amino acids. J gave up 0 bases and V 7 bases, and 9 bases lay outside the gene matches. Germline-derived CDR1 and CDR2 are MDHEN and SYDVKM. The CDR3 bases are TGTGCCAGCAACGACAGGGAGGTCTATAGCAATCAGCCCCAGCATTTT. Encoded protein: CASNDREVYSNQPQHF.

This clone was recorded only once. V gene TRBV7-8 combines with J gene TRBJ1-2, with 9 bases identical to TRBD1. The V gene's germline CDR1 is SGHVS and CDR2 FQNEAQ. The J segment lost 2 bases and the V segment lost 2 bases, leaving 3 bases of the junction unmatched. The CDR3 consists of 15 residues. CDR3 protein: CASSLRDRENYGYTF. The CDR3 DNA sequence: TGTGCCAGCAGCTTAAGGGACAGGGAGAACTATGGCTACACCTTC.

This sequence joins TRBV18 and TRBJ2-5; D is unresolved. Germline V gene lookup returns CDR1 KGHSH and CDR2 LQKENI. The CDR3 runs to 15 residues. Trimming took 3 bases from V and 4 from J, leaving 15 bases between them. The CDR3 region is CASSPISYKSETQYF. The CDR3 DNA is TGTGCCAGCTCACCCATTAGCTATAAGTCAGAGACCCAGTACTTC.

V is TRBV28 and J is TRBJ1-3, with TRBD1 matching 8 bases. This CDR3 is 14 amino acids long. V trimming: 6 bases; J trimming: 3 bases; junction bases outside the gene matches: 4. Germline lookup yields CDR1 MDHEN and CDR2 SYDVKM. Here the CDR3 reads CASSPTGVGNTIYF. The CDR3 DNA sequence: TGTGCCAGCAGCCCGACAGGGGTTGGAAACACCATATATTTT.

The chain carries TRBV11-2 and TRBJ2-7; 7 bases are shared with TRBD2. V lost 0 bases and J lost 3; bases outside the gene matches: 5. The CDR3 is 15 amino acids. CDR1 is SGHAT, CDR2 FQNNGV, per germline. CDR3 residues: CASSLDGLADYEQYF. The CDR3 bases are TGTGCCAGCAGCTTAGACGGGCTAGCGGACTACGAGCAGTACTTC.

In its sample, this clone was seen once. The CDR3 protein is CSSGGEMDGYTF. CDR3 coding DNA: TGCAGCTCTGGGGGGGAAATGGATGGCTACACCTTC. The chain has TRBV29-1 and TRBJ1-2, with a possible D match to TRBD1 (5 bases). This CDR3 has 12 residues. Germline CDR1 reads SQVTM; CDR2 reads ANQGSEA. Trimming shortened V by 8 bases and J by 6 bases, and 16 bases separated the two germline ends.

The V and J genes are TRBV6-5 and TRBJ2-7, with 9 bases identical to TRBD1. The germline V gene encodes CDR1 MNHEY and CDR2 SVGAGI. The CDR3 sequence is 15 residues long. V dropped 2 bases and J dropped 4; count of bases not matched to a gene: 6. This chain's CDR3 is CASSYLQTGGYEQYF. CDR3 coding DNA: TGTGCCAGCAGTTACCTTCAGACAGGGGGTTACGAGCAGTACTTC.

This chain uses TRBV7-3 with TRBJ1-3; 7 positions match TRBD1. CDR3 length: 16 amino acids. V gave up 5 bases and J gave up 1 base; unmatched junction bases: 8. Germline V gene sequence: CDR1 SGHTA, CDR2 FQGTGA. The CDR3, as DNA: TGTGCCAGCAGCGCCGGAACAGGGGATTCTGGAAACACCATATATTTT. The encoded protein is CASSAGTGDSGNTIYF.

DNA for the CDR3: TGCGCCAGCAGCGCGGGACAGGAGGAGGAGACCCAGTACTTC. This translates into CASSAGQEEETQYF. The genes are TRBV5-1 and TRBJ2-5; 8 nucleotides agree with TRBD1. The CDR3 covers 14 residues. Trimming at V came to 4 bases and at J to 5 bases, leaving 7 bases not matched to a gene. Germline CDR1 reads SGHRS; CDR2 reads YFSETQ. Supplemented by reference TRBV5-1 and TRBJ2-5, the full variable domain reads KAGVTQTPRYLIKTRGQQVTLSCSPISGHRSVSWYQQTPGQGLQFLFEYFSETQRNKGNFPGRFSGRQFSNSRSEMNVSTLELGDSALYLCASSAGQEEETQYFGPGTRLLVL.

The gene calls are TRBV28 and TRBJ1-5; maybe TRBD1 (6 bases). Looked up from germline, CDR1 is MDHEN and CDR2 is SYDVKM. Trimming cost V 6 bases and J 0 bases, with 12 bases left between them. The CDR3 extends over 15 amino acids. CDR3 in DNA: TGTGCCAGCAGGCCACAGGGATTTAGCAATCAGCCCCAGCATTTT. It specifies CASRPQGFSNQPQHF.

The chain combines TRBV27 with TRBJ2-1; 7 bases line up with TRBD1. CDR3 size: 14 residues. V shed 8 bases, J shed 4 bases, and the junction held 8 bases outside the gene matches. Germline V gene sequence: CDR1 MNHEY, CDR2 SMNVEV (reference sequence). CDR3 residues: CASATGTVYNEQFF. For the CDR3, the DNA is TGTGCCAGCGCCACCGGGACAGTTTACAATGAGCAGTTCTTC.

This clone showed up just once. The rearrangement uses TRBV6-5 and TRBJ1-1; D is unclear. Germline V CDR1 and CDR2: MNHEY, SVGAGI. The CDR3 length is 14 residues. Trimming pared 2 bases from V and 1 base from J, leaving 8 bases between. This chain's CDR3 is CASSYTATNTEAFF. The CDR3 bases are TGTGCCAGCAGTTACACAGCCACGAACACTGAAGCTTTCTTT.